The sequence of this TCR beta chain was determined in a study of beta chain features in type 1 diabetes. Study results and limitations: Researchers reported that naive, central memory and Treg TCRB repertoires appeared more similar in patients than in healthy donors. Sequencing of cDNA might inflate the share of cells that strongly express TCR. The study found moderately but significantly shorter TCRB CDR3s in all four CD4+ subsets of Type 1 diabetes patients.

By way of CD45RO/CCR7/CD25/CD127/CD95/CD27, the CD4+ regulatory, stem cell-like memory, central memory and naive cells were sorted. Expressed TCRB transcripts were sequenced because the isolated RNA had all been reverse transcribed beforehand. Some clones are missing from TCRdb's copy, which holds only in-frame ones; the method was immunoSEQ multiplex PCR. The sample holds around 690,000 clones; over 10% are singletons and the top ten take around 0.12%. As regards this clone: Its antigen is not identified.

This CDR3 region has 12 residues. CDR1 is MDHEN and CDR2 is SYDVKM in the germline V gene. With 3 bases removed from V and 6 bases from J, the gap between germline ends came to 8 bases. Sequenced sample: naive CD4+ T cells from blood. The chain recombines TRBV28 with TRBJ1-2; D is uncertain. This clonotype was obtained from a man aged 25-45 years with type 1 diabetes. The DNA of the CDR3 is TGTGCCAGCAGTTTCGGAGAGGATGGCTACACCTTC. This codes for CASSFGEDGYTF.